Each of the 24 T cell receptor beta chains below was sequenced from the same sample in a study of blood T cells in healthy people across ages. With a J-beta primer mix and a sample-barcoded 5' primer, a second PCR ran about 6 to 11 cycles. TCRdb reprocessed the 5' RACE reads with MiXCR, giving one entry per CDR3 protein. The sample records 950,000 to 1,200,000 distinct CDR3 sequences, 35% to 40% being singletons. Sequenced sample: blood. The receptors come from a man in his late teens or twenties in good health.

The chain combines TRBV4-2 with TRBJ2-5; tentative D call: TRBD1 (6 bases). Trimming shortened V by 3 bases and J by 0 bases, and 17 bases separated the two germline ends. This CDR3 region has 17 residues. CDR1 LGHNA and CDR2 YNFKEQ come from the germline V gene. The chain's CDR3 is CASSHPFGTKNQETQYF. The CDR3 coding sequence is TGTGCCAGCAGCCACCCCTTCGGGACAAAGAACCAAGAGACCCAGTACTTC.

The table lists this clonotype with a count of one. V gene TRBV27 combines with J gene TRBJ2-1; 7 positions match TRBD1. The CDR3 is 15 residues long. Germline CDR1 reads MNHEY; CDR2 reads SMNVEV (reference sequence). The ends lost 5 bases at V and 10 bases at J; junction bases unmatched: 14. CDR3 protein: CASSRLPGGNYEQFF. As DNA, the CDR3 is TGTGCCAGCAGTCGGCTGCCAGGGGGTAACTACGAGCAGTTCTTC.

V usage is TRBV2 and J usage is TRBJ1-5; D ambiguous. Germline-derived CDR1 and CDR2 are SNHLY and FYNNEI. The V end was cut by 4 bases, the J end by 6 bases, with 16 bases between. The CDR3 is 15 amino acids. The DNA for the CDR3 is TGTGCCAGCAGTGTAGGCGGGATGGTCGGTCAGCCCCAGCATTTT. Protein: CASSVGGMVGQPQHF.

The gene calls are TRBV20-1 and TRBJ2-1; perhaps D is TRBD1 or TRBD2 (6 bases each). CDR1 DFQATT and CDR2 SNEGSKA come from the germline V gene (reference sequence). Trimming took off 0 bases at V and 8 bases at J, with 14 bases between the two ends. CDR3 size: 14 residues. Here the CDR3 reads CSARENGGRDEQFF. CDR3 DNA: TGCAGTGCTAGAGAGAACGGGGGCCGAGATGAGCAGTTCTTC.

This chain uses TRBV29-1 with TRBJ2-7; TRBD1 is a possible D gene (5 bases). This CDR3 spans 13 amino acids. Trimming took 4 bases from V and 7 from J, leaving 17 bases between them. Per the germline V gene, CDR1 is SQVTM and CDR2 is ANQGSEA. The CDR3 sequence is CSVGAGLEYEQYF. For the CDR3, the DNA is TGCAGCGTTGGGGCAGGGTTAGAATATGAGCAGTACTTC.

This clonotype was counted only a few times. The chain employs TRBV20-1 and TRBJ1-5; tentatively, D is TRBD1 (5 bases). The CDR3 extends over 13 amino acids. The germline V gene has CDR1 DFQATT and CDR2 SNEGSKA (reference sequence). V lost 4 bases to trimming and J lost 8 bases, with 15 bases between them. The CDR3 here is CSAILTWGKPQHF. The DNA of the CDR3 is TGCAGTGCTATTCTGACCTGGGGGAAGCCCCAGCATTTT.

The V call is TRBV9, the J call TRBJ2-7, with D uncertain. V lost 0 bases, J lost 6 bases, and 13 bases lay in between. The CDR3 spans 14 residues. Germline V lookup: CDR1 SGDLS, CDR2 YYNGEE. The CDR3 region has the DNA TGTGCCAGCAGCGTAGTCGCAGCTGGCGGCGAGCAGTACTTC. Translating it yields CASSVVAAGGEQYF.

This clonotype was seen just once. A read error may produce the germline difference seen at one junction end. The chain has TRBV18 and TRBJ2-2, with D perhaps TRBD2 (5 bases). The CDR3 runs to 16 residues. CDR1 is KGHSH, CDR2 LQKENI, per germline. The CDR3 DNA reads as TGTGCCAGCTCACCACCGGTCTCAACGAACACCGGGGAGCCGTTTTTT. This encodes CASSPPVSTNTGEPFF.

The genes are TRBV3-1 and TRBJ2-7; TRBD2 aligns across 10 bases. This CDR3 is built from 15 residues. CDR1 LGHDT and CDR2 YNNKEL come from the germline V gene (reference sequence). V was clipped by 4 bases and J by 2 bases; unmatched bases: 5. The CDR3 loop is CASSPITSGTYEQYF. The CDR3 region has the DNA TGTGCCAGCAGCCCTATAACTAGCGGGACCTACGAGCAGTACTTC.

This clonotype was seen more than once but under ten times. V is TRBV21-1 and J is TRBJ2-3; no check of the table's D call, TRBD2, against the DNA was made. TRBV21-1 is a listed pseudogene. CDR3 length equals 18 residues. The CDR3 region has the DNA TGTGCCAGCAGCAAGCCTAGGACTAGCGGGGGGGGCACAGATACGCAGTATTTT. Its protein product is CASSKPRTSGGGTDTQYF.

The chain carries TRBV21-1 and TRBJ1-6; the table's TRBD1 call for D was not verified on the DNA. TRBV21-1 is noted as a pseudogene. The CDR3 is 16 residues long. The CDR3 is CASSKAGGIDDSPLHF. The CDR3 DNA follows: TGTGCCAGCAGCAAAGCGGGGGGGATTGACGATTCACCCCTCCACTTT.

This chain uses TRBV7-9 with TRBJ1-2; 7 nucleotides line up with TRBD1. V was clipped by 5 bases and J by 7 bases; unmatched bases: 13. Germline loops: CDR1 SEHNR, CDR2 FQNEAQ (reference sequence). The CDR3 covers 15 residues. In nucleotides, the CDR3 is TGTGCCAGCAGCCCTAGGGTTGGACAGGATATTGGCTACACCTTC. It is translated as CASSPRVGQDIGYTF.

There are a few counts of this clonotype. The J gene is TRBJ1-2, the V gene TRBV6-5; 7 bases agree with TRBD1. CDR1 and CDR2 from the germline V gene are MNHEY and SVGAGI. The CDR3 sequence is 16 residues long. V lost 7 bases and J lost 3; bases outside the gene matches: 14. The chain's CDR3 is CASTDSGQHVYYGYTF. The CDR3 DNA is TGTGCCAGCACTGACTCGGGACAGCACGTTTACTATGGCTACACCTTC.

This clonotype was seen a handful of times. This rearrangement joins TRBV12-3 or TRBV12-4 to TRBJ2-7, with TRBD1 matching over 8 bases. This CDR3 has 12 residues. Trimming at V came to 5 bases and at J to 5 bases, leaving 2 bases not matched to a gene. The CDR3 DNA reads as TGTGCCAGCAGTGGACAGGGAGACGAGCAGTACTTC. Its protein is CASSGQGDEQYF.

This clonotype was detected only a few times. The V call is TRBV7-9, the J call TRBJ1-2; D is uncertain. The CDR3 sequence is 13 residues long. Germline V CDR1 and CDR2: SEHNR, FQNEAQ (reference sequence). The ends were cut back, 2 bases at V and 3 bases at J, with 7 bases in the middle. The CDR3 sequence is CASSLSPHYGYTF. The CDR3 DNA reads as TGTGCCAGCAGCTTATCCCCCCACTATGGCTACACCTTC.

This clonotype was seen only a few times. V is TRBV5-1 and J is TRBJ1-1, with D tentatively TRBD1 (6 bases). Trimming shortened V by 1 base and J by 0 bases, and 19 bases separated the two germline ends. CDR3 length: 18 residues. Germline V gene lookup returns CDR1 SGHRS and CDR2 YFSETQ. CDR3 sequence (DNA): TGCGCCAGCAGCTTGCGGCCAGGGGAAAACACACTGAACACTGAAGCTTTCTTT. Its translation is CASSLRPGENTLNTEAFF. Complete variable domain (other parts from reference TRBV5-1 and TRBJ1-1): KAGVTQTPRYLIKTRGQQVTLSCSPISGHRSVSWYQQTPGQGLQFLFEYFSETQRNKGNFPGRFSGRQFSNSRSEMNVSTLELGDSALYLCASSLRPGENTLNTEAFFGQGTRLTVV.

This clonotype was seen a handful of times. The chain couples TRBV20-1 to TRBJ2-7; TRBD1 aligns across 7 bases. The length of the CDR3 is 13 residues. J gave up 2 bases and V 4 bases, and 5 bases lay outside the gene matches. The germline V gene has CDR1 DFQATT and CDR2 SNEGSKA (reference sequence). CDR3 loop: CSATIGTAYEQYF. The CDR3 nucleotides read TGCAGTGCTACGATCGGGACAGCCTACGAGCAGTACTTC.

This clonotype was detected ten times or more. The chain combines TRBV3-1 with TRBJ2-5, with 12 bases aligning to TRBD2. With 6 bases clipped from V and 5 bases from J, the junction kept 10 bases outside the gene matches. CDR1 LGHDT and CDR2 YNNKEL come from the germline V gene (reference sequence). The CDR3 is 16 amino acids. The chain's CDR3 is CASRRRTSGISETQYF. The CDR3 bases are TGTGCCAGCAGGCGACGGACTAGCGGGATTTCGGAGACCCAGTACTTC.

This clonotype showed up just a few times. The chain combines TRBV6-1 with TRBJ2-3; D is uncertain. The CDR3 has 14 amino acids. V dropped 5 bases and J dropped 6 bases, with 15 bases sitting between them. The V gene's germline CDR1 is MNHNS and CDR2 SASEGT. CDR3 in DNA: TGTGCCAGCAGTCTTACCCCTATGGTGGATACGCAGTATTTT. This sequence encodes CASSLTPMVDTQYF.

The rearrangement links TRBV20-1 to TRBJ2-5; 10 positions match TRBD2. The CDR3 consists of 16 residues. V trimming: 1 base; J trimming: 4 bases; junction bases outside the gene matches: 9. Germline-derived CDR1 and CDR2 are DFQATT and SNEGSKA (reference sequence). CDR3 nucleotides: TGCAGTGCTAGAGCCTCTAGCGGGGGCCTTGTAGAGACCCAGTACTTC. Its protein product is CSARASSGGLVETQYF.

This clonotype came up a few times. The germline gene is not matched at one end of the junction; a read error may be the cause. The CDR3 DNA reads as TGTGCCAGCAGTGTAGCGAGAGGATCCTACGAGCAGTACTTC. Residues: CASSVARGSYEQYF. V and J are TRBV12-3 or TRBV12-4 and TRBJ2-7; tentative D call: TRBD2 (5 bases). The CDR3 has 14 amino acids.

In its sample, this clonotype was seen a few times. The chain recombines TRBV18 with TRBJ1-5; 8 nucleotides match TRBD1. The CDR3 totals 17 residues. V gave up 0 bases and J gave up 3 bases; unmatched junction bases: 7. Germline V CDR1 and CDR2: KGHSH, LQKENI. The CDR3 reads CASSPPYLDRANQPQHF. DNA for the CDR3: TGTGCCAGCTCACCACCCTACTTGGACAGGGCCAATCAGCCCCAGCATTTT.

This clonotype was recorded a few times. The rearrangement uses TRBV7-3 and TRBJ1-1, with D maybe TRBD1 (6 bases). CDR1 and CDR2 (germline): SGHTA, FQGTGA. The CDR3 contains 15 residues. V was trimmed by 0 bases and J by 3 bases, leaving 11 bases between them. CDR3 nucleotide sequence: TGTGCCAGCAGCTTAACGGGGGGGCGGGACACTGAAGCTTTCTTT. This codes for CASSLTGGRDTEAFF.

V and J are TRBV24-1 and TRBJ2-3; D gene unclear. The CDR3 is made up of 14 amino acids. V was trimmed by 6 bases and J by 0 bases, leaving 9 bases between them. CDR1 and CDR2 (germline): KGHDR, SFDVKD. CDR3 amino acids: CATSTISSTDTQYF. The CDR3 nucleotides are TGTGCCACCAGTACAATATCTAGCACAGATACGCAGTATTTT.